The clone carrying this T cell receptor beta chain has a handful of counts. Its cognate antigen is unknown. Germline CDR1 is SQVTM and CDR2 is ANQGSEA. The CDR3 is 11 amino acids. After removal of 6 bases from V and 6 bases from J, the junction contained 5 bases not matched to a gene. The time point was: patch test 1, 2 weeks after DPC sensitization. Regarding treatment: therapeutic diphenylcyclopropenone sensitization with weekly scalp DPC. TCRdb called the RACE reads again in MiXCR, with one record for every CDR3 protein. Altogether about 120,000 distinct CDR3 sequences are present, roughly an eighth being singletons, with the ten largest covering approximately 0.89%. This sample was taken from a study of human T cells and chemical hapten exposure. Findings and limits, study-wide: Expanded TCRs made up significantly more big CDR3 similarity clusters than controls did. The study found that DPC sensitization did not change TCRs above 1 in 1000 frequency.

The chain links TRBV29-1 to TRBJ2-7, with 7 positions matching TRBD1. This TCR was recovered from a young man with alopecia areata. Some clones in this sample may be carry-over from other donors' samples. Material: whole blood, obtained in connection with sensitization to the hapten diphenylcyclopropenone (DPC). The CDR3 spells CSVKTGSEQYV. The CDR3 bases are TGCAGCGTCAAGACAGGGTCCGAGCAGTACGTC.